The 31 T cell receptor beta chains given below trace back to one sample, sequenced in a study of T cells in Graves' hyperthyroidism and ophthalmopathy. What was amplified from RNA transcripts were TCR beta CDR3 regions. During a first-round RT-PCR of the TCR CDR3, the HTBI primer set was used. TCRdb re-called the multiplex PCR reads with MiXCR, one entry per CDR3 protein. The table includes almost 500,000 distinct CDR3 sequences, about 22% detected once. Material for sequencing was blood. The receptors were sampled from a woman between 65 and 79 years old with Graves' ophthalmopathy.

V gene TRBV7-2 combines with J gene TRBJ2-3, with TRBD2 identical over 9 bases. The J segment lost 6 bases and the V segment lost 5 bases, leaving 15 bases of the junction unmatched. Looked up from germline, CDR1 is SGHTA and CDR2 is FQGNSA. The CDR3 extends over 17 amino acids. The CDR3 loop reads CASSPYSPGTSPDTQYF. In DNA, the CDR3 is TGTGCCAGCAGCCCCTACTCTCCCGGGACTAGCCCTGATACGCAGTATTTT.

As DNA, the CDR3 is TGTGCCAGCAGCCAAGATCTAAGGACCCGTCCCTACGAGCAGTACTTC. Amino acids: CASSQDLRTRPYEQYF. The chain employs TRBV3-1 and TRBJ2-7; D is ambiguous. CDR1 and CDR2 from the germline V gene are LGHDT and YNNKEL (reference sequence). There are 16 residues in the CDR3. V was cut by 0 bases and J by 2 bases, with 14 bases left in between.

Concerning this clonotype itself: A read error may be the cause here, since a much bigger clone is one base away. The chain couples TRBV6-2 or TRBV6-3 to TRBJ2-3; D gene unclear. Per germline, CDR1 MNHEY and CDR2 SVGEGT. The CDR3 is made up of 16 amino acids. Trimming left V 5 bases short and J 4 bases short, with 19 bases between. As DNA, the CDR3 is TGTGCCAGCAGTCAACGAAGGACCGCTTATCCAGATACGCAGTATTTT. It translates to CASSQRRTAYPDTQYF.

This clonotype was seen repeatedly, ten times or more. The chain recombines TRBV6-2 or TRBV6-3 with TRBJ2-2; 7 bases are shared with TRBD1. CDR1 is MNHEY, CDR2 SVGEGT, per germline. The CDR3 spans 14 residues. Germline trimming cut 6 bases from V and 1 base from J; bases unmatched to any gene: 2. The CDR3 loop reads CASRRTGNTGELFF. Here the CDR3 DNA reads TGTGCCAGCAGACGGACAGGGAACACCGGGGAGCTGTTTTTT.

This rearrangement joins TRBV6-2 or TRBV6-3 to TRBJ2-1; no reliable D call. The CDR3 runs 11 residues. Per germline, CDR1 MNHEY and CDR2 SVGEGT. V was shortened by 4 bases and J by 7 bases, with 5 bases between the two germline ends. The CDR3 region is CASSSQNEQFF. CDR3 bases: TGTGCCAGCAGTTCCCAGAATGAGCAGTTCTTC.

With respect to this clonotype: This could be a read error, since a much larger clone is one nucleotide away. The chain is built from TRBV2 and TRBJ2-3; TRBD2 matches 8 bases. From germline, CDR1 is SNHLY and CDR2 FYNNEI. The CDR3 sequence is 14 residues long. V shed 6 bases and J 8 bases; nucleotides not matched to a gene: 10. This CDR3 reads CASSGTSGAGTQYF. CDR3 bases: TGTGCCAGCAGCGGGACTAGTGGTGCAGGTACGCAGTATTTT.

The rearrangement joins TRBV5-1 to TRBJ2-1; 8 bases map to TRBD1. The CDR3 is made up of 15 amino acids. V was pared by 2 bases and J by 5 bases, with 6 bases of the junction left unmatched. CDR1 is SGHRS, CDR2 YFSETQ, per germline. CDR3 in DNA: TGCGCCAGCAGCTTAATGAGGACAGGGCACAATGAGCAGTTCTTC. It specifies CASSLMRTGHNEQFF.

A remark on this clonotype: This sequence may be a read error, since a much larger clone differs from it by one base. The chain has TRBV7-2 and TRBJ2-7; 9 positions agree with TRBD1. Trimming removed 4 bases from V and 6 bases from J; junction bases left unmatched: 10. The CDR3 is 15 residues long. Germline V CDR1 and CDR2: SGHTA, FQGNSA. CDR3 DNA: TGTGCCAGCAGCTCCCACTGGGACAGGGTTGGCGAGCAGTACTTC. It yields the protein CASSSHWDRVGEQYF.

This clonotype was recorded a few times. CDR3 amino acids: CASSVTSGGTGELFF. CDR3 nucleotides: TGTGCCAGCAGTGTGACTAGCGGAGGGACCGGGGAGCTGTTTTTT. This chain uses TRBV2 with TRBJ2-2; 9 bases align to TRBD2. The CDR3 totals 15 residues. Trimming took 4 bases from V and 5 from J; bases not matched to a gene: 5. Germline loops: CDR1 SNHLY, CDR2 FYNNEI.

This clonotype was recorded many times. The chain uses TRBV28 and TRBJ2-7; TRBD2 aligns across 7 bases. Germline V gene sequence: CDR1 MDHEN, CDR2 SYDVKM. The ends lost 7 bases at V and 7 bases at J; junction bases unmatched: 10. The CDR3 loop spans 13 amino acids. CDR3 sequence reads: CASTRTAGGEQYF. The DNA of the CDR3 is TGTGCCAGCACTCGTACGGCCGGGGGGGAGCAGTACTTC. Full variable domain (rest looked up from reference TRBV28 and TRBJ2-7): DVKVTQSSRYLVKRTGEKVFLECVQDMDHENMFWYRQDPGLGLRLIYFSYDVKMKEKGDIPEGYSVSREKKERFSLILESASTNQTSMYLCASTRTAGGEQYFGPGTRLTVT.

This chain uses TRBV7-2 with TRBJ1-5, with no clear D. V was pared by 4 bases and J by 0 bases, with 10 bases between. From germline, CDR1 is SGHTA and CDR2 FQGNSA. The CDR3 has 15 residues. CDR3 DNA: TGTGCCAGCAGCTGGTCCGGAACTAGCAATCAGCCCCAGCATTTT. Amino acids: CASSWSGTSNQPQHF.

The chain carries TRBV20-1 and TRBJ2-1; TRBD2 aligns across 12 bases. The CDR3 extends over 15 amino acids. V lost 2 bases and J lost 7; bases outside the gene matches: 6. Germline lookup yields CDR1 DFQATT and CDR2 SNEGSKA (reference sequence). CDR3 region: CSARYSSGRENEQFF. The CDR3 DNA reads TGCAGTGCTAGATATTCTAGCGGGAGGGAAAATGAGCAGTTCTTC.

This clonotype occurred a few times. The chain combines TRBV3-1 with TRBJ2-1; 7 bases match TRBD2. J was trimmed by 7 bases and V by 4 bases; bases with no gene match: 10. CDR1 and CDR2 from the germline V gene are LGHDT and YNNKEL (reference sequence). The CDR3 covers 15 residues. As DNA, the CDR3 is TGTGCCAGCAGCCCTTGGGGCTTGCGGGGGAATGAGCAGTTCTTC. Translation: CASSPWGLRGNEQFF.

In its sample, this clonotype was seen a few times. This chain links TRBV7-2 with TRBJ1-2; TRBD1 matches at 7 bases. Looked up from germline, CDR1 is SGHTA and CDR2 is FQGNSA. This CDR3 has 16 residues. After removal of 0 bases from V and 3 bases from J, the junction contained 7 bases not matched to a gene. The CDR3 DNA sequence: TGTGCCAGCAGCTTAGCGGGAGGGGGACAGTACTATGGCTACACCTTC. Translation: CASSLAGGGQYYGYTF. The full variable domain, its missing parts supplied by reference TRBV7-2 and TRBJ1-2, is GAGVSQSPSNKVTEKGKDVELRCDPISGHTALYWYRQSLGQGLEFLIYFQGNSAPDKSGLPSDRFSAERTGGSVSTLTIQRTQQEDSAVYLCASSLAGGGQYYGYTFGSGTRLTVV.

The V call is TRBV2, the J call TRBJ2-5, with D perhaps TRBD1 (5 bases). The CDR3 runs 15 residues. The germline V gene encodes CDR1 SNHLY and CDR2 FYNNEI. Trimming shortened V by 6 bases and J by 2 bases, and 16 bases separated the two germline ends. The CDR3 loop reads CASSLDSVRQETQYF. The CDR3 bases are TGTGCCAGCAGCCTAGACAGTGTTAGACAAGAGACCCAGTACTTC.

V usage is TRBV10-1 and J usage is TRBJ2-1; TRBD2 aligns across 7 bases. CDR3 length equals 15 residues. The germline V gene has CDR1 WNHNN and CDR2 SYGVQD (reference sequence). The trim removed 4 bases at V and 7 bases at J, leaving 10 bases unmatched. The CDR3 region is CASSGSGWEGNEQFF. The CDR3 nucleotides read TGCGCCAGCAGTGGATCCGGTTGGGAGGGAAATGAGCAGTTCTTC.

The rearrangement links TRBV4-1 to TRBJ1-5, with D unclear. CDR3 length equals 14 residues. CDR1 MGHRA and CDR2 YSYEKL come from the germline V gene. The germline V and J ends were trimmed by 1 base and 6 bases, with 10 bases remaining between them. The CDR3 nucleotides are TGCGCCAGCAGCCAAGTGGCCAGGACTCAGCCCCAGCATTTT. Encoded protein: CASSQVARTQPQHF.

This clonotype was detected ten times or more. J is TRBJ2-7 and V is TRBV7-9; 9 nucleotides align to TRBD1. This CDR3 is 15 amino acids long. Germline lookup yields CDR1 SEHNR and CDR2 FQNEAQ (reference sequence). Unmatched junction bases numbered 10, after V lost 5 bases and J lost 5 bases. Written as DNA, the CDR3 is TGTGCCAGCAGCCCCTCCGGGGACAGGGCCCACGAGCAGTACTTC. This sequence encodes CASSPSGDRAHEQYF.

V usage is TRBV19 and J usage is TRBJ2-6, with TRBD1 matching over 9 bases. This CDR3 has 18 amino acids. Germline loops: CDR1 LNHDA, CDR2 SQIVND (reference sequence). J was trimmed by 0 bases and V by 4 bases; bases with no gene match: 7. CDR3 DNA sequence: TGTGCCAGTAGTAGGACAGGGGAAGCCCTCTCTGGGGCCAACGTCCTGACTTTC. Its translation is CASSRTGEALSGANVLTF.

This clonotype was observed at least ten times. The gene calls are TRBV12-3 or TRBV12-4 and TRBJ1-2; 7 bases map to TRBD1. The CDR3 runs 13 residues. Trimming cost V 3 bases and J 5 bases; bases outside gene matches: 3. The CDR3 region has the DNA TGTGCCAGCAGTTTTCGACAGGGTTATGGCTACACCTTC. Its translation is CASSFRQGYGYTF.

The V and J genes are TRBV3-1 and TRBJ2-1; no clear D gene. Trimming removed 2 bases from V and 4 bases from J, with 6 bases in between. Germline loops: CDR1 LGHDT, CDR2 YNNKEL (reference sequence). The CDR3 has 13 amino acids. The CDR3 protein is CASSQTNYNEQFF. DNA of the CDR3: TGTGCCAGCAGCCAAACCAATTACAATGAGCAGTTCTTC.

This clonotype was picked up a small number of times. The chain has TRBV6-1 and TRBJ2-7; D perhaps matches TRBD1 (6 bases). This CDR3 has 15 residues. Trimming left V 7 bases short and J 2 bases short, with 18 bases between. CDR1 MNHNS and CDR2 SASEGT come from the germline V gene. CDR3 protein: CASNARTDSTYEQYF. The CDR3 region has the DNA TGTGCCAGCAATGCCCGGACAGACAGTACCTACGAGCAGTACTTC.

The table lists this clonotype with many counts. The genes are TRBV27 and TRBJ2-1, with 11 bases aligning to TRBD2. The CDR3 sequence is 16 residues long. Unmatched junction bases numbered 6, after V lost 0 bases and J lost 8 bases. CDR1 and CDR2 (germline): MNHEY, SMNVEV (reference sequence). The chain's CDR3 is CASSLSALAGVYEQFF. DNA for the CDR3: TGTGCCAGCAGTTTATCAGCACTAGCGGGAGTCTATGAGCAGTTCTTC.

This clonotype was seen a handful of times. The gene calls are TRBV27 and TRBJ2-7; TRBD2 might be the D (5 bases). Germline loops: CDR1 MNHEY, CDR2 SMNVEV (reference sequence). V was cut by 7 bases and J by 2 bases, with 18 bases left in between. This CDR3 is 15 amino acids long. CDR3 sequence (DNA): TGTGCCAGCACTGCTGTGAGGGCCCCAGCCTACGAGCAGTACTTC. Amino acid sequence: CASTAVRAPAYEQYF.

The chain couples TRBV14 to TRBJ2-6; D is undetermined. Trimming took 5 bases from V and 3 from J, leaving 5 bases between them. Looked up from germline, CDR1 is SGHDN and CDR2 is FVKESK. The CDR3 has 13 amino acids. The CDR3 nucleotides read TGTGCCAGCAGCGTAGGTGGGGCCAACGTCCTGACTTTC. Amino acids: CASSVGGANVLTF.

There are many counts of this clonotype. The chain couples TRBV28 to TRBJ1-2, with 9 bases aligning to TRBD1. CDR1 and CDR2 (germline): MDHEN, SYDVKM. The length of the CDR3 is 16 residues. The J segment lost 5 bases and the V segment lost 7 bases, leaving 14 bases of the junction unmatched. The CDR3 DNA reads as TGTGCCAGCATGTCACAGGGGGCGTTTGTGAAATATGGCTACACCTTC. Translated: CASMSQGAFVKYGYTF.

This chain uses TRBV30 with TRBJ2-7, with D tentatively TRBD2 (6 bases). Trimming took off 4 bases at V and 2 bases at J, with 18 bases between the two ends. The CDR3 totals 15 residues. Per germline, CDR1 GTSNPN and CDR2 SVGIG (reference sequence). The CDR3 spells CAWTQGRITTYEQYF. The CDR3 nucleotides are TGTGCCTGGACCCAAGGGAGGATTACTACCTACGAGCAGTACTTC.

This clonotype showed up just a few times. The chain uses TRBV20-1 and TRBJ2-1; 11 nucleotides agree with TRBD2. The CDR3 consists of 13 residues. Germline V CDR1 and CDR2: DFQATT, SNEGSKA (reference sequence). The CDR3 DNA reads as TGCAGCTTCCTAGCGGGAGGAAACAATGAGCAGTTCTTC. Encoded protein: CSFLAGGNNEQFF.

This clonotype was counted between two and nine times. The V gene is TRBV6-1, the J gene TRBJ1-5; TRBD1 aligns across 7 bases. The CDR3 totals 14 residues. Germline CDR1 and CDR2: MNHNS and SASEGT. The trim removed 7 bases at V and 6 bases at J, leaving 9 bases unmatched. The CDR3 DNA reads TGTGCCAGCACCGCGTACAGGGGCGGTCAGCCCCAGCATTTT. Residues: CASTAYRGGQPQHF.

This clonotype showed up many times. The chain joins TRBV5-1 to TRBJ2-1, with a weak D call TRBD1 (6 bases). Trimming removed 1 base from V and 8 bases from J, with 16 bases in between. Germline assignment: CDR1 SGHRS and CDR2 YFSETQ. The CDR3 is 15 amino acids. The CDR3 region is CASSLSRQVSDEQFF. CDR3 sequence (DNA): TGCGCCAGCAGCTTGTCCCGACAGGTCTCGGATGAGCAGTTCTTC.

Ten or more counts support this clonotype. The chain employs TRBV7-2 and TRBJ1-5, with D perhaps TRBD1 (6 bases). Looked up from germline, CDR1 is SGHTA and CDR2 is FQGNSA. This CDR3 region has 14 residues. The V end was cut by 4 bases, the J end by 9 bases, with 16 bases between. The CDR3 DNA reads TGTGCCAGCAGCTCAAGGGGGACGTGGGCGCCCCAGCATTTT. Encoded protein: CASSSRGTWAPQHF. The variable domain in full, with the rest retrieved from reference TRBV7-2 and TRBJ1-5, is GAGVSQSPSNKVTEKGKDVELRCDPISGHTALYWYRQSLGQGLEFLIYFQGNSAPDKSGLPSDRFSAERTGGSVSTLTIQRTQQEDSAVYLCASSSRGTWAPQHFGDGTRLSIL.